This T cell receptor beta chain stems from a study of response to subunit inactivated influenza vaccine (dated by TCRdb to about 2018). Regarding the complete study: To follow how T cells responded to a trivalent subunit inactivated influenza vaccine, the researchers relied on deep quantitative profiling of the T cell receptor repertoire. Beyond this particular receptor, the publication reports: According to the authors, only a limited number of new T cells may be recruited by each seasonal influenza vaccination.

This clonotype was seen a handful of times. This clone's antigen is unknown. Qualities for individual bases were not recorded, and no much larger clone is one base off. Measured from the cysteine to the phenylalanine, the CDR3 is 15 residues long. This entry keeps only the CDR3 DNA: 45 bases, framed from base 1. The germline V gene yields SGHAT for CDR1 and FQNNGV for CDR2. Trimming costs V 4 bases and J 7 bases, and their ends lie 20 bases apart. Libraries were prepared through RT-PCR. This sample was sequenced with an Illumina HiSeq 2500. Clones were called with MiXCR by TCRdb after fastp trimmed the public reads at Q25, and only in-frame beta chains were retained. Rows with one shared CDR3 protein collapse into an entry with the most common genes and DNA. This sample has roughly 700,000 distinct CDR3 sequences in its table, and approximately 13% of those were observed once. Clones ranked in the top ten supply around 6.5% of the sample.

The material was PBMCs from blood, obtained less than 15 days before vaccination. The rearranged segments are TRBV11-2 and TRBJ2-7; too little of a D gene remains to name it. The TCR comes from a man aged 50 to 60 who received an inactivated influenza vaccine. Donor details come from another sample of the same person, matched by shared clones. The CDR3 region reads CASSSAASQVGEQYF. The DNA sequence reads TGTGCCAGCAGCTCAGCTGCGAGTCAGGTGGGAGAGCAGTACTTC. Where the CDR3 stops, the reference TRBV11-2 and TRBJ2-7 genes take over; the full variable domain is EAGVAQSPRYKIIEKRQSVAFWCNPISGHATLYWYQQILGQGPKLLIQFQNNGVVDDSQLPKDRFSAERLKGVDSTLKIQPAKLEDSAVYLCASSSAASQVGEQYFGPGTRLTVT.